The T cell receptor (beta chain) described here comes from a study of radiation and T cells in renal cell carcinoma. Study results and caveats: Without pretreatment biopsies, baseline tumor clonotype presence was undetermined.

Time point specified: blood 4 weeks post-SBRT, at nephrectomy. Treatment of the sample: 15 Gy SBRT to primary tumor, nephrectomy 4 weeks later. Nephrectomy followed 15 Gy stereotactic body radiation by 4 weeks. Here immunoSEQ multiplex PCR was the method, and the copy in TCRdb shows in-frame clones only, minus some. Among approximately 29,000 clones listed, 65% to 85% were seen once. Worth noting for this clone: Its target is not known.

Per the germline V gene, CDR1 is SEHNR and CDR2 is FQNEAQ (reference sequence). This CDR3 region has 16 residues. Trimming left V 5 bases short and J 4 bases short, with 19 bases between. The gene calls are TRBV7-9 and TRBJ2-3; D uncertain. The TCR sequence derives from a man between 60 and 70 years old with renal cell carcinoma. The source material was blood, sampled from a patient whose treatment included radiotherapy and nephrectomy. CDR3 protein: CASSLRLLGGADTQYF. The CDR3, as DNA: TGTGCCAGCAGCCTCCGACTGCTAGGTGGGGCAGATACGCAGTATTTT. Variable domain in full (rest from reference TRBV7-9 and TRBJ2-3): DTGVSQNPRHKITKRGQNVTFRCDPISEHNRLYWYRQTLGQGPEFLTYFQNEAQLEKSRLLSDRFSAERPKGSFSTLEIQRTEQGDSAMYLCASSLRLLGGADTQYFGPGTRLTVL.